One and the same sample provided the 7 T cell receptor beta chains below, sequenced in a study of T cell repertoires in cytomegalovirus infection (dated by TCRdb to between 2017 and 2020). The treatment or condition label, as the study defines it: in vitro stimulation with specific CMV peptide epitopes to enrich CMV-specific T cells. For these receptors, no antigen is known. This sample was sequenced with an Illumina HiSeq 1500. In-frame beta chains were kept once TCRdb had trimmed the public reads at Q25 with fastp and called clones with MiXCR. Each entry is one CDR3 protein sequence, shown with its most common DNA and genes. This sample holds approximately 910,000 distinct CDR3 sequences; roughly 30% were observed only once. In total, the top ten clones hold roughly 13% of the sample. This material consisted of cultured CD8+ T cells from PBMCs, taken from culture after CMV antigen stimulation. The receptors originated from a human donor in good health (CMV status not recorded). Some clones in this sample may be carry-over from other donors' samples.

This clonotype has a count of ten or more. The chain is built from TRBV7-2 and TRBJ1-6, with TRBD1 matching 7 bases. V lost 5 bases and J lost 9; bases outside the gene matches: 7. This CDR3 is 14 amino acids long. Germline assignment: CDR1 SGHTA and CDR2 FQGNSA. CDR3 sequence reads: CASSDREALSPLHF. CDR3 nucleotide sequence: TGTGCCAGCAGCGACAGGGAGGCCCTTTCACCCCTCCACTTT.

This clonotype was observed a few times. The rearrangement uses TRBV7-2 and TRBJ1-2; D ambiguous. In germline, CDR1 is SGHTA, CDR2 FQGNSA. Trimming took 2 bases from V and 8 from J, leaving 15 bases between them. The CDR3 sequence is 14 residues long. The CDR3 sequence is CASSLLKMSPGYTF. CDR3 DNA sequence: TGTGCCAGCAGCTTACTCAAGATGTCACCCGGCTACACCTTC.

This clonotype was found a few times. V and J are TRBV5-4 and TRBJ1-1; no clear D gene. The ends were cut back, 2 bases at V and 7 bases at J, with 15 bases in the middle. Germline CDR1 reads SGHNT; CDR2 reads YYREEE (reference sequence). This CDR3 is built from 14 residues. For the CDR3, the DNA is TGTGCCAGCAGCTTAGGACGACCGATCGATGAAGCTTTCTTT. Amino acid sequence: CASSLGRPIDEAFF.

This clonotype was picked up a small number of times. This chain links TRBV7-9 with TRBJ2-3, with D perhaps TRBD2 (7 bases). This CDR3 has 19 residues. The germline gives CDR1 SEHNR, CDR2 FQNEAQ (reference sequence). Trimming pared 6 bases from V and 0 bases from J, leaving 25 bases between. The CDR3 nucleotides are TGTGCCAGCAGGCTAGGGGGGGCAAAGTCCACTACCAGCACAGATACGCAGTATTTT. Amino acids: CASRLGGAKSTTSTDTQYF.

This clonotype was picked up a small number of times. The rearrangement uses TRBV27 and TRBJ1-5, with 7 bases that match TRBD1. The CDR3 consists of 16 residues. Losses at the gene ends were 6 bases for V and 5 bases for J; bases not matched to a gene: 13. Germline V CDR1 and CDR2: MNHEY, SMNVEV (reference sequence). In DNA form, the CDR3 reads TGTGCCAGCAGACCAACAGGGGTGCGGGCATATCAGCCCCAGCATTTT. Its translation is CASRPTGVRAYQPQHF.

This clonotype was counted a single time. This may be a read error, as it is one base from a much larger clone. The CDR3 loop reads CVSSTTQTGRSNQPQHF. DNA for the CDR3: TGTGTCAGCTCGACCACCCAGACAGGTCGAAGCAATCAGCCCCAGCATTTT. The V gene is TRBV18, the J gene TRBJ1-5, with a weak D call TRBD1 (6 bases). The CDR3 is 17 amino acids. Per germline, CDR1 KGHSH and CDR2 LQKENI.

This chain connects TRBV7-9 to TRBJ1-5; D possibly corresponds to TRBD1 (6 bases). Between the trimmed V and J ends, which lost 5 bases and 5 bases, there was a span of 13 bases. The length of the CDR3 is 14 residues. Germline assignment: CDR1 SEHNR and CDR2 FQNEAQ (reference sequence). The CDR3 loop reads CASSPRTVDQPQHF. For the CDR3, the DNA is TGTGCCAGCAGCCCCCGGACAGTTGATCAGCCCCAGCATTTT.